The entry below gives a single TCR beta chain sequence along with its context. Trimming at V came to 0 bases and at J to 6 bases, leaving 10 bases not matched to a gene. The CDR3 spans 17 residues. The germline CDR1 and CDR2 sequences are MNHEY and SMNVEV (reference sequence). The data stem from a study of Ad26.COV2.S vaccination and SARS-CoV-2 variants. Profiling relied on immunoSEQ multiplex PCR, and the TCRdb table lists in-frame clones only, not all of them. The table shows about 400,000 clones, with around 91% occurring only once. The treatment denotes: about 20 received Ad26.COV2.S at low or high dose, single or two shots; a few received placebo; per-sample allocation not given. Following the first vaccine or placebo injection, samples were taken on day 63.

The chain recombines TRBV27 with TRBJ2-1; TRBD2 matches at 8 bases. The TCR sequence derives from a person aged 18-60 years who received the Ad26.COV2.S COVID-19 vaccine or a placebo. The sample here was peripheral blood, taken in a trial of Ad26.COV2.S vaccine versus placebo. The CDR3 DNA reads TGTGCCAGCAGTTTATCGCGGGGGGACAAAAGGGCCAATGAGCAGTTCTTC. Its translation: CASSLSRGDKRANEQFF.